These 7 T cell receptor beta chains were all obtained from the same sample, sequenced in a study of T cell repertoires in cytomegalovirus infection. From the reads, TCRdb called clonotypes with MiXCR, one entry per CDR3 protein. The profile covers 100,000 or so distinct CDR3 sequences, with less than 25% appearing a single time and around 40% taken by the ten largest. What was sequenced was CD8+ T cells from PBMCs. The origin of the receptors is a human donor in good health (CMV status not recorded). Some clones in this sample may be carry-over from other donors' samples.

The chain carries TRBV5-4 and TRBJ2-5; perhaps TRBD2 as D (5 bases). The V end lost 4 bases, the J end lost 3 bases, and 10 bases lay between the germline ends. The CDR3 spans 13 residues. The germline CDR1 and CDR2 sequences are SGHNT and YYREEE (reference sequence). This CDR3 reads CASSTDGEETQYF. CDR3 bases: TGTGCCAGCAGCACTGACGGGGAAGAGACCCAGTACTTC.

This clonotype has a handful of counts. V gene TRBV25-1 combines with J gene TRBJ2-7; possibly TRBD2 for D (7 bases). V was clipped by 1 base and J by 5 bases, with 15 bases between them. Germline CDR1 and CDR2: MGHDK and SYGVNS. The CDR3 length is 15 residues. The DNA of the CDR3 is TGTGCCAGCAGTGAATGGGAGGGGGACGTAAACGAGCAGTACTTC. Encoded protein: CASSEWEGDVNEQYF.

The chain couples TRBV9 to TRBJ1-5; a weak D match, TRBD1 (6 bases). The CDR3 length is 14 residues. Germline V gene sequence: CDR1 SGDLS, CDR2 YYNGEE. Trimming stripped 4 bases from V and 4 bases from J, with 12 bases between. CDR3 nucleotide sequence: TGTGCCAGCAGCCCGGCGGGGGCGAATCAGCCCCAGCATTTT. Translated, it gives CASSPAGANQPQHF.

This clonotype showed up many times. The gene calls are TRBV19 and TRBJ2-1; TRBD2 agrees at 11 bases. Trimming at V came to 5 bases and at J to 5 bases, leaving 5 bases not matched to a gene. Per the germline V gene, CDR1 is LNHDA and CDR2 is SQIVND (reference sequence). This CDR3 is built from 15 residues. This CDR3 reads CASSYSGGAHNEQFF. DNA of the CDR3: TGTGCCAGTAGTTATAGCGGGGGGGCTCACAATGAGCAGTTCTTC.

This clonotype was seen ten or more times. J is TRBJ2-3 and V is TRBV20-1, with 13 bases lining up with TRBD2. Germline trimming cut 3 bases from V and 0 bases from J; bases unmatched to any gene: 9. The CDR3 consists of 18 residues. Germline CDR1 and CDR2: DFQATT and SNEGSKA (reference sequence). The CDR3 protein is CSASGGTSGAKSTDTQYF. The CDR3 DNA follows: TGCAGTGCTAGTGGGGGGACTAGCGGGGCGAAAAGCACAGATACGCAGTATTTT.

This chain links TRBV11-2 with TRBJ2-7; possibly TRBD1 for D (5 bases). Trimming took off 1 base at V and 4 bases at J, with 32 bases between the two ends. CDR1 and CDR2 from the germline V gene are SGHAT and FQNNGV. The CDR3 spans 21 residues. The CDR3 DNA sequence: TGTGCCAGCAGCTTAGCAATCTACCGAGACAGCAGGTACTTCATTGAGTACGAGCAGTACTTC. This translates into CASSLAIYRDSRYFIEYEQYF. The full variable domain, completed using reference TRBV11-2 and TRBJ2-7, is EAGVAQSPRYKIIEKRQSVAFWCNPISGHATLYWYQQILGQGPKLLIQFQNNGVVDDSQLPKDRFSAERLKGVDSTLKIQPAKLEDSAVYLCASSLAIYRDSRYFIEYEQYFGPGTRLTVT.

The table lists this clonotype with many counts. The V and J genes are TRBV4-3 and TRBJ2-3; D gene unclear. The CDR3 covers 16 residues. CDR1 is LGHNA and CDR2 is YSLEER in the germline V gene. Trimming removed 1 base at V and 3 bases at J, with 14 bases between. DNA of the CDR3: TGCGCCAGCAGCCAAGTTGTGCTGGGGTTGACAGATACGCAGTATTTT. Translated, it gives CASSQVVLGLTDTQYF.